The source of this TCR beta chain is a study of CD8 T cells in Susac syndrome. When the RNA was reverse transcribed, random hexamers were used with an input of roughly 0.45 to 1 ug. Across 54 Vbeta and 13 Jbeta, immunoSEQ multiplex PCR amplified TCR beta CDR3. One entry per CDR3 protein, called by TCRdb with MiXCR from the immunoSEQ multiplex PCR reads. This sample has some 160,000 distinct CDR3 sequences; 85% to 95% occur once, and the top ten carry 0.12%. Germline CDR1 and CDR2: SGDLS and YYNGEE. With V trimmed by 4 bases and J by 10 bases, 11 bases remained unmatched. The CDR3 has 15 residues. Whole-study results and caveats: TCR sequencing and HLA analysis covered a relatively small number of individuals. Within Susac syndrome CD4+ T cell repertoires, clonal expansion was not evident.

Concerning this clonotype: No antigen is known for it.

TEMRA cells were enriched by FACS, while CD8+ and CD4+ T cells were obtained through a negative isolation that was performed magnetically. This sequence joins TRBV9 and TRBJ2-1, with 10 bases that match TRBD2. The TCR was taken from a human donor with Susac syndrome. Sequencing input: CD4+ T cells from PBMCs. In DNA, the CDR3 is TGTGCCAGCAGCTTTGAGCGGGGGGGATCCGAAGAGCAGTTCTTC. It translates to CASSFERGGSEEQFF.